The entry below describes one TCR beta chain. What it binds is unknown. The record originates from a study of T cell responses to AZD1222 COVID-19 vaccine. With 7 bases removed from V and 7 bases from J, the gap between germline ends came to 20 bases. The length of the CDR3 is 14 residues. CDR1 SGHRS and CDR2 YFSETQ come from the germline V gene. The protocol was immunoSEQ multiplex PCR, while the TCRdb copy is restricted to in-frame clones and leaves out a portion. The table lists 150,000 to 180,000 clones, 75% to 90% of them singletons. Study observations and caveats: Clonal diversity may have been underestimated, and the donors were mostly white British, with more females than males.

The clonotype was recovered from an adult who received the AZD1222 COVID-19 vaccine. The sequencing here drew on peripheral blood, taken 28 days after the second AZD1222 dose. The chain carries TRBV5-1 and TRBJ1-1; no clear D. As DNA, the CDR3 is TGCGCCAGCCGACCCTCCTGGCGCTCAGATGAAGCTTTCTTT. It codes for CASRPSWRSDEAFF.